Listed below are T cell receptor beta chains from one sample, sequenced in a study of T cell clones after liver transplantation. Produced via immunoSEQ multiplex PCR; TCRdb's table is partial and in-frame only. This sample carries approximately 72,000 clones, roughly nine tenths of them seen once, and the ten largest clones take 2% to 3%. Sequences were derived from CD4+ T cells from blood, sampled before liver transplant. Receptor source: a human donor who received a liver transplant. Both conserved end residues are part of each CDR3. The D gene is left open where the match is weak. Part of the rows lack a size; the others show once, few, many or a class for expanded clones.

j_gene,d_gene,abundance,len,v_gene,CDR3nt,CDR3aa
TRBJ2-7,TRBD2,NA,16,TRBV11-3,TGTGCCAGCAGCTTCCGTGGCAGCGGGAGGGCCTCCGAGCAGTACTTC,CASSFRGSGRASEQYF
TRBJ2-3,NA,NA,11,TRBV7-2,TGTGCCAGCAGCTTAGAAGATACGCAGTATTTT,CASSLEDTQYF
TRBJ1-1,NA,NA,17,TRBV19,TGTGCCAGTACCCCATTCAAGGTCGGGGCCAAGAACACTGAAGCTTTCTTT,CASTPFKVGAKNTEAFF
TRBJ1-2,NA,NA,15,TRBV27,TGTGCCAGCAGTCCCTTAACGTCTTTGAACTATGGCTACACCTTC,CASSPLTSLNYGYTF
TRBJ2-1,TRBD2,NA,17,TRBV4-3,TGCGCCAGCAGCCAAGGACGGGGGACTAGCGGGAGGAATGAGCAGTTCTTC,CASSQGRGTSGRNEQFF
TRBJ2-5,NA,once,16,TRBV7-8,TGTGCCAGCAGCTCCAAGAGGGCGCCTACCCAAGAGACCCAGTACTTC,CASSSKRAPTQETQYF
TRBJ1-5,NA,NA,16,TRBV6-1,TGTGCCAGCAGTGAAGCGCCGAAGGGAGGCAATCAGCCCCAGCATTTT,CASSEAPKGGNQPQHF
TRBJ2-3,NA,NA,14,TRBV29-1,TGCAGCGTTGAAGGTGGGAAAGGCACAGATACGCAGTATTTT,CSVEGGKGTDTQYF
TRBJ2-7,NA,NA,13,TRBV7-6,TGTGCCAGCAGCCCCGGCGGCTCCTACGAGCAGTACTTC,CASSPGGSYEQYF
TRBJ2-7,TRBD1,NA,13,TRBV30,TGTGCCTGGAGTGGGACAGGGTGGAACGAGCAGTACTTC,CAWSGTGWNEQYF
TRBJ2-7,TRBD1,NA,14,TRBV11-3,TGTGCCAGCAGCACCGGGGACAGGATCTACGAGCAGTACTTC,CASSTGDRIYEQYF
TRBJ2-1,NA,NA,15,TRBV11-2,TGTGCCAGCACCCCCGGAGGGAGTGACTACAATGAGCAGTTCTTC,CASTPGGSDYNEQFF
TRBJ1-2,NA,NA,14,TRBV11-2,TGTGCCAGCAGTTTCCCCCGGGCGGACTATGGCTACACCTTC,CASSFPRADYGYTF
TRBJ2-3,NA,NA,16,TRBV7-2,TGTGCCAGCAGCTTAGACGCCGGGAGAAAGGCAGATACGCAGTATTTT,CASSLDAGRKADTQYF
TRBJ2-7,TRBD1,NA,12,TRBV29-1,TGCAGCGCCGGACAGGCCGCCTACGAGCAGTACTTC,CSAGQAAYEQYF
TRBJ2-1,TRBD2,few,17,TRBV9,TGTGCCAGCAGCCCTTCCCCCGGGACTAGCGGGGACAATGAGCAGTTCTTC,CASSPSPGTSGDNEQFF
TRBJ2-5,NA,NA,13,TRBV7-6,TGTGCCAGCAGCTTAATCGGGCAAGAGACCCAGTACTTC,CASSLIGQETQYF
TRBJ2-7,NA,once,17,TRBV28,TGTGCCAGCAGTCCCCCATTGACTAGTGCAGCGGCCTACGAGCAGTACTTC,CASSPPLTSAAAYEQYF
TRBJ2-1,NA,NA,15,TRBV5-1,TGCGCCAGCAGCTTGGTTTTGGGAGTTAGAAATGAGCAGTTCTTC,CASSLVLGVRNEQFF
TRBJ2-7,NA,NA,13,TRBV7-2,TGTGCCAGCAGTGGGAGAGGGACCTACGAGCAGTACTTC,CASSGRGTYEQYF
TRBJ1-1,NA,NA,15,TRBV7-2,TGTGCCAGCAGCTTAGATTCAGGTGGGAACACTGAAGCTTTCTTT,CASSLDSGGNTEAFF
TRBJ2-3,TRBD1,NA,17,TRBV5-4,TGTGCCAGCAGCTCCGGGACAGGGGGCGCCCCGGGAGATACGCAGTATTTT,CASSSGTGGAPGDTQYF
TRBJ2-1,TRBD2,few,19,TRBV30,TGTGCCTGGAGTGCTTACAGGACTAGCGGGAGAAGGAGGGGCAATGAGCAGTTCTTC,CAWSAYRTSGRRRGNEQFF
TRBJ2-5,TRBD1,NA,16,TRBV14,TGTGCCAGCAGCCAAGTGGGGCAGGGGGTTCGAGAGACCCAGTACTTC,CASSQVGQGVRETQYF
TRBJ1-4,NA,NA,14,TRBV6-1,TGTGCCGCCGGTCCCTTTGCAACTAATGAAAAACTGTTTTTT,CAAGPFATNEKLFF
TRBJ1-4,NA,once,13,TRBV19,TGTGCCAGTAGTATAGTCAAACATGAAAAACTGTTTTTT,CASSIVKHEKLFF
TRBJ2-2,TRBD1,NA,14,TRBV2,TGTGCCAGCAGATGGGACAGGGGGACCGGGGAGCTGTTTTTT,CASRWDRGTGELFF
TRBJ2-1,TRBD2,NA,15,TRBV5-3,TGTGCCAGAAGATCTAGCGGGAGAACCTACAATGAGCAGTTCTTC,CARRSSGRTYNEQFF
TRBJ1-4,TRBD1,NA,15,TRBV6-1,TGTGCCAGCAGTGATCGGGGACAGGGAAATGAAAAACTGTTTTTT,CASSDRGQGNEKLFF
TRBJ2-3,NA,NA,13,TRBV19,TGTGCCAGTAGTGTACAGGGTTGGGATACGCAGTATTTT,CASSVQGWDTQYF
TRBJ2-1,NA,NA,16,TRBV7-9,TGTGCCAGCAGCTTCGGCAGGTCGGGACACTACAATGAGCAGTTCTTC,CASSFGRSGHYNEQFF
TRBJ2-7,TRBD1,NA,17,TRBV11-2,TGTGCCAGCAGCTTAGATGGGGTGACAGGGATCTCCTACGAGCAGTACTTC,CASSLDGVTGISYEQYF